One TCR beta chain is described in this entry. As yet, its antigen is unknown. This sample stems from a study of CD8 T cells in Susac syndrome. Study findings and constraints: As acknowledged by the study, its TCR sequencing and HLA analysis included a relatively small number of individuals.

Reverse transcription used about 0.45 to 1 ug RNA and random hexamers. Coverage of TCR beta CDR3 amplification by immunoSEQ multiplex PCR extended to 54 Vbeta and 13 Jbeta. From the immunoSEQ multiplex PCR reads, TCRdb called clonotypes with MiXCR, one entry per CDR3 protein. Seen here are about 140,000 distinct CDR3 sequences, 85% to 95% observed once, and the top ten hold about 0.11%. J was trimmed by 1 base and V by 6 bases; bases with no gene match: 5. CDR3 length: 14 residues. J is TRBJ1-1 and V is TRBV12-3 or TRBV12-4; 7 nucleotides line up with TRBD1. The sequence came from a human donor with multiple sclerosis. Sequencing was performed on CD4+ T cells from PBMCs. In DNA form, the CDR3 reads TGTGCCAGCAGCCCGACAGGGAAGAACACTGAAGCTTTCTTT. This encodes CASSPTGKNTEAFF.